The rows below give T cell receptor beta chains drawn from one sample of a study of tumor-infiltrating lymphocytes in primary liver carcinoma. TCRdb re-called the multiplex PCR reads through MiXCR, storing one row per CDR3 protein. The sample has about 92,000 distinct CDR3 sequences, about 73% seen once. The sequenced material came from tumor-adjacent normal liver tissue. Receptors were obtained from a middle-aged man with primary liver carcinoma and hepatitis B virus infection. The CDR3 runs from the conserved cysteine through the conserved F or W. Fields, in order: J gene, V gene, clone size, D gene, CDR3 DNA, CDR3 protein. A D gene is named only where the DNA matches it firmly. The size field is filled for only some rows; it gives once, few, many or a size class.

J gene: TRBJ2-4; V gene: TRBV4-1; clone size: .; D gene: .; CDR3 DNA: TGCGCCAGCAGCCAAGAGCACAGGCGGCACTTTCAGTACTTC; CDR3 protein: CASSQEHRRHFQYF
J gene: TRBJ2-1; V gene: TRBV7-8; clone size: .; D gene: .; CDR3 DNA: TGTGCCAGGAGCTTAGGGTCCCCCTCCAACTTCAATGAGCAGTTCTTC; CDR3 protein: CARSLGSPSNFNEQFF
J gene: TRBJ1-6; V gene: TRBV11-2; clone size: .; D gene: .; CDR3 DNA: TGTGCCAGCAGCTTAGGTCCACAGGGTTCACCCCTCCAGTTT; CDR3 protein: CASSLGPQGSPLQF
J gene: TRBJ2-1; V gene: TRBV10-3; clone size: medium-sized; D gene: TRBD1; CDR3 DNA: TGTGCCATCAGATCAGGACAGGGGACCTACAATGAGCAGTTCTTC; CDR3 protein: CAIRSGQGTYNEQFF
J gene: TRBJ1-1; V gene: TRBV12-3/TRBV12-4; clone size: .; D gene: TRBD1; CDR3 DNA: TGCGTCAGCTGTGTGACAGGGTTGACTGAAGCTCTCTTT; CDR3 protein: CVSCVTGLTEALF
J gene: TRBJ2-7; V gene: TRBV6-6; clone size: .; D gene: .; CDR3 DNA: TGTGCCAGCAGTGCTTCCGGGATACAGGATGAGCAGTATTTC; CDR3 protein: CASSASGIQDEQYF
J gene: TRBJ1-1; V gene: TRBV24-1; clone size: few; D gene: .; CDR3 DNA: TGTGCCACCAGTCAGGGTACTGAAGCTTTCTTT; CDR3 protein: CATSQGTEAFF
J gene: TRBJ2-7; V gene: TRBV12-3/TRBV12-4; clone size: many; D gene: TRBD2; CDR3 DNA: TGTGCCAGCAGTTTGGGACTAGCGGGATTTGCTTCCTACGAGCAGTACTTC; CDR3 protein: CASSLGLAGFASYEQYF
J gene: TRBJ2-3; V gene: TRBV6-5; clone size: .; D gene: .; CDR3 DNA: TGTGCCAGCAGTTGGGACGGATGCACAGATACCCTGTATTTT; CDR3 protein: CASSWDGCTDTLYF
J gene: TRBJ2-7; V gene: TRBV4-2; clone size: .; D gene: TRBD1; CDR3 DNA: TGTGCCAGTAGCCAAGGTGACAGGGGTGCCCACGAGCAGTACTTC; CDR3 protein: CASSQGDRGAHEQYF
J gene: TRBJ1-6; V gene: TRBV6-5; clone size: many; D gene: .; CDR3 DNA: TGTGCCAGCAGTGCTACAGGGAGTTCACCCCTCCACTTT; CDR3 protein: CASSATGSSPLHF
J gene: TRBJ1-6; V gene: TRBV11-2; clone size: .; D gene: .; CDR3 DNA: TGTGCCAGCAGATTAGGCCAACAGGGTTCACCCCTCCACTTT; CDR3 protein: CASRLGQQGSPLHF
J gene: TRBJ2-1; V gene: TRBV4-2; clone size: many; D gene: .; CDR3 DNA: TGTGCCAGCAGCCAATCCCTCGGGTCGGGAGAAAGGGAGCAGTTCTTC; CDR3 protein: CASSQSLGSGEREQFF
J gene: TRBJ2-3; V gene: TRBV7-8; clone size: .; D gene: .; CDR3 DNA: TGTGCCAGCAGCTTAGATGCAAGTGGAGCTAGCACAAGTACGCAGTATTTT; CDR3 protein: CASSLDASGASTSTQYF
J gene: TRBJ1-6; V gene: TRBV5-1; clone size: few; D gene: TRBD1; CDR3 DNA: TGCGCCAGCAGCTTGGCAGTTGGAGGGGGCAATTCACCCCTCCACTTT; CDR3 protein: CASSLAVGGGNSPLHF
J gene: TRBJ2-7; V gene: TRBV28; clone size: .; D gene: .; CDR3 DNA: TGTGCCAGCTCTAGCTTCAGCTCCTACGAGCAGTACTTC; CDR3 protein: CASSSFSSYEQYF
J gene: TRBJ1-2; V gene: TRBV5-1; clone size: .; D gene: .; CDR3 DNA: TGCGCCAGCACTCTGTGGCAGGGCCATGGCTACACCTTC; CDR3 protein: CASTLWQGHGYTF
J gene: TRBJ2-3; V gene: TRBV6-2/TRBV6-3; clone size: .; D gene: TRBD1; CDR3 DNA: TGTGCCAGCAGTTCCCGGGACAGGGCAGATACGCAGTATTTT; CDR3 protein: CASSSRDRADTQYF
J gene: TRBJ2-3; V gene: TRBV11-2; clone size: .; D gene: TRBD2; CDR3 DNA: TGTGCCAGCAGCTTAGAGGGACTAGGGCGGACAGATACACAGTACTTT; CDR3 protein: CASSLEGLGRTDTQYF
J gene: TRBJ2-1; V gene: TRBV4-1; clone size: many; D gene: TRBD2; CDR3 DNA: TGCGCCAGCAGCCAGGCGGGGGGCGGGAGCACCTACAATGAGCAGTTCTTC; CDR3 protein: CASSQAGGGSTYNEQFF
J gene: TRBJ2-1; V gene: TRBV12-3/TRBV12-4; clone size: many; D gene: .; CDR3 DNA: TGTGCCAGCAGCGACAGAACCCTAAACTTCTACAATGAGCAGTTCTTC; CDR3 protein: CASSDRTLNFYNEQFF
J gene: TRBJ2-3; V gene: TRBV12-3/TRBV12-4; clone size: .; D gene: .; CDR3 DNA: TGTGCCAACACTTTATTCTCGGTAGATACGCAGTATTTT; CDR3 protein: CANTLFSVDTQYF
J gene: TRBJ2-7; V gene: TRBV27; clone size: .; D gene: TRBD2; CDR3 DNA: TGTGCCAGCGGTCCGCTCGGACTAGCGGGAGCAGAGTACTTC; CDR3 protein: CASGPLGLAGAEYF
J gene: TRBJ2-5; V gene: TRBV5-1; clone size: few; D gene: .; CDR3 DNA: TGCGCCAGCAGCCAGTTCGGGGAGACCCAGTACTTC; CDR3 protein: CASSQFGETQYF
J gene: TRBJ2-2; V gene: TRBV24-1; clone size: few; D gene: .; CDR3 DNA: TGTGCCACCGGTGATTTAGCGCGGGACACCGGGGAGCTGTTTTTT; CDR3 protein: CATGDLARDTGELFF
J gene: TRBJ1-5; V gene: TRBV28; clone size: many; D gene: .; CDR3 DNA: TGTGCCAGCAGATTACCCGGGAGCTATAGCAATCAGCCCCAGCATTTT; CDR3 protein: CASRLPGSYSNQPQHF
J gene: TRBJ2-2; V gene: TRBV28; clone size: many; D gene: .; CDR3 DNA: TGTGCCAGGGAATCGGTCACCGGGGAGCTGTTTTTT; CDR3 protein: CARESVTGELFF
J gene: TRBJ2-2; V gene: TRBV29-1; clone size: few; D gene: TRBD2; CDR3 DNA: TGCAGAGTTGAAGACGCCGCGGGAGCCCCCGGGGACCTTTTTTTT; CDR3 protein: CRVEDAAGAPGDLFF
J gene: TRBJ1-4; V gene: TRBV28; clone size: many; D gene: .; CDR3 DNA: TGTGCCAGCAGTTCGCCAGCAACAGGGGAAAAACTGTTTTTT; CDR3 protein: CASSSPATGEKLFF
J gene: TRBJ2-1; V gene: TRBV7-9; clone size: few; D gene: .; CDR3 DNA: TGTGCCAGCAGCCCGAGCAGGGCAGGAGTCTGGGATGAGCAGTTCTTC; CDR3 protein: CASSPSRAGVWDEQFF
J gene: TRBJ2-2; V gene: TRBV10-2; clone size: .; D gene: .; CDR3 DNA: TGCGCCAGCAGTGATGCAGTTCGGTCGTCCACCGGAGAGCTGTTTTTT; CDR3 protein: CASSDAVRSSTGELFF
J gene: TRBJ1-1; V gene: TRBV29-1; clone size: once; D gene: .; CDR3 DNA: TGCAGCGTTGATCTAGGGCAGTCTGAAGCTTTCTTT; CDR3 protein: CSVDLGQSEAFF
J gene: TRBJ2-1; V gene: TRBV2; clone size: .; D gene: TRBD2; CDR3 DNA: TGTGCCAGCAGGGGGACTACCCCCTACAATGAGCAGTTCTTC; CDR3 protein: CASRGTTPYNEQFF
J gene: TRBJ2-3; V gene: TRBV10-3; clone size: many; D gene: .; CDR3 DNA: TGTGCCATCAGTGAGGCGGCGGCAGATACGCAGTATTTT; CDR3 protein: CAISEAAADTQYF
J gene: TRBJ2-2; V gene: TRBV29-1; clone size: many; D gene: .; CDR3 DNA: TGCAGCGTTGGGGGGGCCGGGGAGCTGTTTTTT; CDR3 protein: CSVGGAGELFF
J gene: TRBJ2-1; V gene: TRBV29-1; clone size: .; D gene: .; CDR3 DNA: TGTAGCGTTGACGGTAACTCCTACAATAAGCAGTTCTTC; CDR3 protein: CSVDGNSYNKQFF
J gene: TRBJ2-7; V gene: TRBV30; clone size: .; D gene: .; CDR3 DNA: TGTGCCTGGAGCACAACCCCAGGGAACGAGCAGTACTTC; CDR3 protein: CAWSTTPGNEQYF
J gene: TRBJ2-5; V gene: TRBV11-2; clone size: .; D gene: .; CDR3 DNA: TGTGCCAGCAGCCCACAAATAGGGGAAGGGCCCCAGTACTTC; CDR3 protein: CASSPQIGEGPQYF
J gene: TRBJ2-3; V gene: TRBV6-1; clone size: .; D gene: TRBD2; CDR3 DNA: TGTGCCAGCAGTGAAGTTATTAGCGGGAGTCTTGCCGCAGATACGCAGTATTTT; CDR3 protein: CASSEVISGSLAADTQYF
J gene: TRBJ1-5; V gene: TRBV5-5; clone size: .; D gene: .; CDR3 DNA: TGTGCCAGTAGTCTTCTCCAGTGGGATCAGCCCCAGCATTTT; CDR3 protein: CASSLLQWDQPQHF